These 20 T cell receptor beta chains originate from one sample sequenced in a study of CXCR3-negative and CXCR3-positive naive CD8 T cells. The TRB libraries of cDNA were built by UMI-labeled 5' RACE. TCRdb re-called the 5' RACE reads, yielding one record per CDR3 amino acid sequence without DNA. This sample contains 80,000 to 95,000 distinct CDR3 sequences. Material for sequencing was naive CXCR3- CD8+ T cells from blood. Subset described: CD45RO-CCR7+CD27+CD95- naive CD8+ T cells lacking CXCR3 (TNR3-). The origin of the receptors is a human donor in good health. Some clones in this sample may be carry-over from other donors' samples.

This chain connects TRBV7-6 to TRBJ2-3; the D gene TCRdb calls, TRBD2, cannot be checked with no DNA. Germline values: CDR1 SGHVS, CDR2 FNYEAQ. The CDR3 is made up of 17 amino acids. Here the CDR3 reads CASSPANTGSGTDTQYF.

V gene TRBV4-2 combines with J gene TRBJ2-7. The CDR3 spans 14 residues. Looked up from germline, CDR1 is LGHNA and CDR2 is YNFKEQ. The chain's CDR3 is CASSQARYSYEQYF.

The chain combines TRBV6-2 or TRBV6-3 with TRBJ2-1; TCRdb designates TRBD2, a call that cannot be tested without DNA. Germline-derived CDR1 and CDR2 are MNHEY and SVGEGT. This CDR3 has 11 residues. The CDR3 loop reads CASGAGSEQFF.

CDR3: CSVGAGTDQPQHF. The chain combines TRBV29-1 with TRBJ1-5; TCRdb lists TRBD1, though no DNA is available to test this call. The CDR3 sequence is 13 residues long. CDR1 is SQVTM, CDR2 ANQGSEA, per germline.

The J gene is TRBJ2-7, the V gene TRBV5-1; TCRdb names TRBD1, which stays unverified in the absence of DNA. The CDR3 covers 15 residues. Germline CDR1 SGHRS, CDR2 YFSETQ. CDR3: CASSLLAGVFHEQYF.

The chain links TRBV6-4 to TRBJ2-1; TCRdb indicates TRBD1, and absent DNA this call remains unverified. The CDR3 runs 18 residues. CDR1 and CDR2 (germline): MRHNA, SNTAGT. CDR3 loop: CASSGPRGRVLTYNEQFF.

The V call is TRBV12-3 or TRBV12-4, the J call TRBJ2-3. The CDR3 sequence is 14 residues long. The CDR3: CASSFSIGTDTQYF.

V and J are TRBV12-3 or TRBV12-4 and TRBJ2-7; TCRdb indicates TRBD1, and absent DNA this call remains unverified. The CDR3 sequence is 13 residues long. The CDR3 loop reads CASGRTGGYEQYF.

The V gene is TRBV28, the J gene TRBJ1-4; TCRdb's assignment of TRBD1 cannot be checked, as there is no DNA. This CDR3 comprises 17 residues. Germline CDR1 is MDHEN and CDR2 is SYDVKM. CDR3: CASSLATGLTTNEKLFF.

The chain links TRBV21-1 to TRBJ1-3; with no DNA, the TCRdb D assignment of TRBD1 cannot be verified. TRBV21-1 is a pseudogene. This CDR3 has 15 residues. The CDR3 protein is CASSKGASSGNTIYF.

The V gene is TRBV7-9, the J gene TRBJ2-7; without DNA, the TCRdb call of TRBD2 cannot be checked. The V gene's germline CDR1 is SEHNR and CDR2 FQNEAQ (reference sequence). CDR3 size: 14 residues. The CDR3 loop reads CASSTREVFDEQYF.

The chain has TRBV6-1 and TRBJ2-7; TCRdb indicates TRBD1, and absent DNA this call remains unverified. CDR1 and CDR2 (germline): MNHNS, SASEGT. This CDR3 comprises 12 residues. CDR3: CASSGRTDEQYF.

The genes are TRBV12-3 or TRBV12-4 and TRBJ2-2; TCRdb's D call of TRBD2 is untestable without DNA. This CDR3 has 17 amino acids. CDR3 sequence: CASSLVREEANTGELFF.

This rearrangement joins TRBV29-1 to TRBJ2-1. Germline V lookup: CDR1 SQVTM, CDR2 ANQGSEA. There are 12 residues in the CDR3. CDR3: CSVDVPGDEQFF.

CDR3 residues: CASSLVRLAVTGELFF. This chain links TRBV11-2 with TRBJ2-2; TCRdb's D call, TRBD2, is unchecked because there is no DNA. Germline loops: CDR1 SGHAT, CDR2 FQNNGV. CDR3 size: 16 residues.

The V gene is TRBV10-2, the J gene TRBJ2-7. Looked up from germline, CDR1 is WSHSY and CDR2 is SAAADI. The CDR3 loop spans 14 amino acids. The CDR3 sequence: CASSESGRAYEQYF.

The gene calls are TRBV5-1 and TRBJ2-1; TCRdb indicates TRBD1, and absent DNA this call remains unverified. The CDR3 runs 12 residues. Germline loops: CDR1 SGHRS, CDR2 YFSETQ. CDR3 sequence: CASSVVGTEQFF.

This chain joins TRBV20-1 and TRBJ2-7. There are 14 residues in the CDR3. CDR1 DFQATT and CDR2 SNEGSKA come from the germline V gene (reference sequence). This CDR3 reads CSASWMSGTYEQYF.

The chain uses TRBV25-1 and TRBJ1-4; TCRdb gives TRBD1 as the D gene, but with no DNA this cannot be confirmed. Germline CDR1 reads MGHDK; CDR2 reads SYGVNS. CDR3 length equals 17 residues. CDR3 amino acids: CASSEQGNSRNDEKLFF.

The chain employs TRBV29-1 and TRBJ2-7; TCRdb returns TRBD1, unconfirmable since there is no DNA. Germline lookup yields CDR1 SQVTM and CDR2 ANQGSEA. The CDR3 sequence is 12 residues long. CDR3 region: CSALTGGYEQYF.